This TCR beta chain is drawn from a study of blood T cells in healthy people across ages. The table lists this clonotype with a few counts. Primed by a sample-barcoded 5' primer and a J-beta primer mix, a second PCR proceeded for roughly 6 to 12 cycles. Every cDNA molecule carried a tag from a template-switch adaptor bearing 12 random nucleotides. TCRdb called the 5' RACE reads again in MiXCR, with one record for every CDR3 protein. This sample has some 1,000,000 distinct CDR3 sequences, with roughly 24% found just once. The ends lost 2 bases at V and 3 bases at J; junction bases unmatched: 7. The V gene's germline CDR1 is SGHRS and CDR2 YFSETQ. This CDR3 has 15 amino acids. This sample was also put to use in a study of T cells of mothers and their children. That report notes: Related and unrelated pairs show similar thymic shaping of TCR recombination output.

Specimen: blood. The V gene is TRBV5-1, the J gene TRBJ2-5, with 7 positions matching TRBD1. The TCR originated in a girl aged 2-15 years in good health. The CDR3 spells CASSLKLQGKETQYF. CDR3 bases: TGCGCCAGCAGCTTAAAATTACAGGGGAAAGAGACCCAGTACTTC.